This T cell receptor beta chain was found in a study of long-term antiretroviral therapy in people with HIV. Whole-study findings and limits: Pre-ART clonal expansion yielded clones that dominated the repertoire at all time points. With ART, diversity went up but was still lower than in transplant donor controls.

On this clone: Its antigen is currently unknown.

The CDR3 has 14 amino acids. V was cut by 7 bases and J by 1 base, with 13 bases left in between. Germline CDR1 is SQVTM and CDR2 is ANQGSEA. Investigators performed immunoSEQ version v3.0 at survey level. The repertoire was sequenced with immunoSEQ multiplex PCR; TCRdb's copy has only in-frame clones and lacks some. In the table there are 30,000 to 40,000 clones, roughly 77% of which are singletons. The sequence came from a man aged 18 to 30 with HIV. Sequenced here: unsorted PBMCs, sampled 1.9 years after starting antiretroviral therapy. The chain recombines TRBV29-1 with TRBJ2-2, with D possibly TRBD2 on 5 matching bases. The CDR3 reads CSATGSMNTGELFF. CDR3 coding DNA: TGCAGCGCTACGGGGTCAATGAACACCGGGGAGCTGTTTTTT.